The present T cell receptor (beta chain) was sequenced within a study of T cell repertoires in cytomegalovirus infection. This clonotype has at least ten counts. The antigen is undetermined. The CDR3 runs to 15 residues. Trimming shortened V by 4 bases and J by 1 base, and 11 bases separated the two germline ends. Germline-derived CDR1 and CDR2 are SEHNR and FQNEAQ (reference sequence). TCRdb re-called the reads with MiXCR, one entry per CDR3 protein. There are around 180,000 distinct CDR3 sequences in the sample; 28% occur only once, and approximately 30% lies in the top ten. Findings of the study overall: CMV carriers having the relevant HLA were flagged by cumulative public TCR beta family frequency.

This receptor was identified in a human donor in good health (CMV status not recorded). Some clones in this sample may be carry-over from other donors' samples. The V call is TRBV7-9, the J call TRBJ1-3; a possible D gene is TRBD1 (6 bases). The sequenced material came from PBMCs. The CDR3 here is CASSSTGASGNTIYF. CDR3 in DNA: TGTGCCAGCAGCTCGACAGGAGCTTCTGGAAACACCATATATTTT.